One and the same sample provided the 25 T cell receptor beta chains below, sequenced in a study of cytomegalovirus exposure and HLA in healthy donors. This PCR relied on a set of 60 Vbeta primers and 13 Jbeta primers. Here immunoSEQ multiplex PCR was the method, and the copy in TCRdb shows in-frame clones only, minus some. There are around 190,000 clones in the sample; around a tenth occur only once, and approximately 1.5% lies in the top ten. The sample consisted of PBMCs. Receptors were obtained from a young woman in good health and CMV-seropositive.

V and J are TRBV7-9 and TRBJ2-3, with a weak D call TRBD2 (6 bases). V gave up 4 bases and J gave up 3 bases, with 17 bases separating them. The CDR3 is 16 residues long. Germline CDR1 reads SEHNR; CDR2 reads FQNEAQ (reference sequence). The CDR3 region is CASSSQTLARTDTQYF. CDR3 coding DNA: TGTGCCAGCAGCTCACAAACACTAGCCCGGACAGATACGCAGTATTTT.

The rearrangement uses TRBV30 and TRBJ1-5; maybe TRBD1 (6 bases). This CDR3 region has 13 residues. Deletions cut 2 bases from V and 7 bases from J, with 12 bases between. Germline V gives CDR1 GTSNPN, CDR2 SVGIG (reference sequence). In DNA form, the CDR3 reads TGTGCCTGGAGTCAGGGGAGGGACCAGCCCCAGCATTTT. This translates into CAWSQGRDQPQHF.

This clone was observed a handful of times. The chain combines TRBV6-5 with TRBJ2-1; 7 bases are a match to TRBD2. This CDR3 comprises 13 residues. CDR1 and CDR2 from the germline V gene are MNHEY and SVGAGI. The chain's CDR3 is CASLRDYPREQFF. In DNA form, the CDR3 reads TGTGCGTCCCTTAGGGACTACCCCCGGGAGCAGTTCTTC.

This chain connects TRBV7-6 to TRBJ1-2; unclear D gene. V shed 1 base and J shed 6 bases, with 9 bases lying between them. Germline loops: CDR1 SGHVS, CDR2 FNYEAQ. The CDR3 covers 13 residues. CDR3 in amino acids: CASSLDMGDGYTF. The CDR3, as DNA: TGTGCCAGCAGCTTAGATATGGGCGATGGCTACACCTTC.

This clone was seen a few times. The chain uses TRBV5-4 and TRBJ1-1; maybe TRBD1 (5 bases). Germline assignment: CDR1 SGHNT and CDR2 YYREEE (reference sequence). The V and J ends lost 3 bases and 1 base respectively, with 13 bases between them. The CDR3 covers 15 residues. The DNA for the CDR3 is TGTGCCAGCAGCTCGGGGGGGACGGCGAACACTGAAGCTTTCTTT. Its translation is CASSSGGTANTEAFF.

This clone was detected only a few times. The junction differs from germline at one of its ends, possibly a read error. The chain links TRBV4-1 to TRBJ1-5, with a tentative D call TRBD1 (6 bases). Germline CDR1 reads MGHRA; CDR2 reads YSYEKL. The CDR3 loop spans 15 amino acids. CDR3 coding DNA: TGCGTCAGCAGCCAACAGGGTCCAAGAAGGCAGCCCCAGCATTTT. It specifies CVSSQQGPRRQPQHF.

The J gene is TRBJ1-5, the V gene TRBV7-8; TRBD1 matches at 9 bases. Trimming at V came to 4 bases and at J to 6 bases, leaving 4 bases not matched to a gene. Germline-derived CDR1 and CDR2 are SGHVS and FQNEAQ. The CDR3 has 14 residues. The CDR3 nucleotides read TGTGCCAGCAGCTCCCGACAGGGGGTTCAGCCCCAGCATTTT. Amino acid sequence: CASSSRQGVQPQHF.

The rearrangement links TRBV19 to TRBJ2-5; D unclear. V lost 1 base and J 1 base, leaving 10 bases between the germline ends. The CDR3 loop spans 15 amino acids. Looked up from germline, CDR1 is LNHDA and CDR2 is SQIVND (reference sequence). CDR3 nucleotide sequence: TGTGCCAGTAGTATAGGGCAAGCGCCCCAAGAGACCCAGTACTTC. Translated, it gives CASSIGQAPQETQYF.

The gene calls are TRBV9 and TRBJ2-5; 10 nucleotides match TRBD1. This CDR3 spans 12 amino acids. J gave up 10 bases and V 4 bases, and 4 bases lay outside the gene matches. In germline, CDR1 is SGDLS, CDR2 YYNGEE. The CDR3 DNA reads as TGTGCCAGCAGCAGGGGGACAGGGGACCAGTACTTC. This translates into CASSRGTGDQYF.

J is TRBJ2-7 and V is TRBV21-1; no check of the table's D call, TRBD1, against the DNA was made. TRBV21-1 is an annotated pseudogene. The CDR3 extends over 16 amino acids. The CDR3 nucleotides read TGTGCCAGCAGCAAAGCTAGGGACAGGGATATCTACGAGCAGTACTTC. This translates into CASSKARDRDIYEQYF.

This clone was observed a handful of times. The chain joins TRBV19 to TRBJ2-3, with D unresolved. This CDR3 contains 13 residues. Trimming stripped 7 bases from V and 0 bases from J, with 8 bases between. The germline V gene encodes CDR1 LNHDA and CDR2 SQIVND (reference sequence). CDR3 protein: CASKRSSTDTQYF. CDR3 coding DNA: TGTGCCAGTAAGAGGTCGAGCACAGATACGCAGTATTTT.

The chain is built from TRBV6-1 and TRBJ2-7; TRBD2 matches 14 bases. This CDR3 is built from 13 residues. V lost 10 bases and J lost 3; bases outside the gene matches: 2. Germline V gene data show CDR1 as MNHNS and CDR2 as SASEGT. The CDR3 reads CAIGTSGSYEQYF. DNA of the CDR3: TGTGCCATCGGGACTAGCGGGAGCTACGAGCAGTACTTC.

This clone has more than one count but fewer than ten. V is TRBV4-2 and J is TRBJ1-5; D gene unclear. Germline V lookup: CDR1 LGHNA, CDR2 YNFKEQ. The CDR3 extends over 18 amino acids. V was clipped by 0 bases and J by 0 bases, with 15 bases between them. The CDR3 is CASSQDTEVGISNQPQHF. The CDR3 nucleotides read TGTGCCAGCAGCCAAGATACCGAGGTAGGAATTAGCAATCAGCCCCAGCATTTT.

The rearrangement joins TRBV5-6 to TRBJ1-1; D gene unclear. There are 15 residues in the CDR3. The germline V gene encodes CDR1 SGHDT and CDR2 YYEEEE. Trimming took off 0 bases at V and 5 bases at J, with 14 bases between the two ends. CDR3 DNA: TGTGCCAGCAGCTTGGCCAATGCCCCACGGACTGAAGCTTTCTTT. Translating it yields CASSLANAPRTEAFF.

This clone appeared a single time. At one of its ends the junction is not consistent with the germline gene, which may arise from a read error. The V and J genes are TRBV7-9 and TRBJ1-4; TRBD1 is a possible D gene (5 bases). The CDR3 covers 11 residues. Germline V CDR1 and CDR2: SEHNR, FQNEAQ (reference sequence). Here the CDR3 reads CARSLGGHCFF. CDR3 DNA: TGTGCCAGAAGCTTAGGAGGACACTGTTTTTTT.

This rearrangement joins TRBV7-8 to TRBJ2-7, with 9 bases aligning to TRBD1. The germline gives CDR1 SGHVS, CDR2 FQNEAQ. V shed 1 base, J shed 1 base, and the junction held 8 bases outside the gene matches. The CDR3 extends over 17 amino acids. CDR3 nucleotides: TGTGCCAGCAGCTTAGACATCTCGGGACAGGGTTCCTACGAGCAGTACTTC. As protein: CASSLDISGQGSYEQYF.

This clone was found a few times. The chain recombines TRBV5-4 with TRBJ2-3, with 10 positions matching TRBD2. Losses at the gene ends were 0 bases for V and 3 bases for J; bases not matched to a gene: 10. This CDR3 has 18 residues. From germline, CDR1 is SGHNT and CDR2 YYREEE (reference sequence). Here the CDR3 reads CASSLGSGRALGTDTQYF. The CDR3 DNA follows: TGTGCCAGCAGCTTGGGGAGCGGGAGGGCCCTCGGGACAGATACGCAGTATTTT.

This clone turned up a few times. This rearrangement joins TRBV9 to TRBJ1-3, with D unclear. Germline V gene sequence: CDR1 SGDLS, CDR2 YYNGEE. Trimming removed 4 bases at V and 3 bases at J, with 11 bases between. CDR3 length equals 14 residues. The CDR3 sequence is CASSRSEGGNTIYF. CDR3 bases: TGTGCCAGCAGCAGAAGCGAAGGTGGAAACACCATATATTTT.

The chain links TRBV14 to TRBJ2-7; 10 positions match TRBD2. Germline values: CDR1 SGHDN, CDR2 FVKESK. The trim removed 6 bases at V and 10 bases at J, leaving 12 bases unmatched. The CDR3 runs 14 residues. In nucleotides, the CDR3 is TGTGCCAGCAGACCCACTCGAGCGGGAGGGGCTCAGTACTTC. Translated, it gives CASRPTRAGGAQYF.

This clone was seen only a few times. This sequence joins TRBV13 and TRBJ2-3, with 8 bases lining up with TRBD2. Losses at the gene ends were 0 bases for V and 4 bases for J; bases not matched to a gene: 12. The CDR3 is made up of 18 amino acids. The germline V gene encodes CDR1 PRHDT and CDR2 FYEKMQ (reference sequence). The CDR3: CASSLGGYGAGAADTQYF. CDR3 nucleotide sequence: TGTGCCAGCAGCTTAGGGGGGTATGGAGCGGGAGCCGCAGATACGCAGTATTTT.

This clone was recorded a few times. V and J are TRBV14 and TRBJ2-5; TRBD1 is a possible D gene (5 bases). This CDR3 has 17 residues. V was pared by 0 bases and J by 6 bases, with 20 bases between. The V gene's germline CDR1 is SGHDN and CDR2 FVKESK. The CDR3 loop reads CASSQDHPQGFLQTQYF. CDR3 bases: TGTGCCAGCAGCCAAGACCACCCTCAGGGATTCTTACAGACCCAGTACTTC.

The chain employs TRBV5-1 and TRBJ1-1, with unresolved D. Trimming removed 0 bases at V and 7 bases at J, with 10 bases between. The CDR3 runs 13 residues. Germline lookup yields CDR1 SGHRS and CDR2 YFSETQ. The CDR3 nucleotides read TGCGCCAGCAGCTTGGCCACGCAGTTTGAAGCTTTCTTT. Translated: CASSLATQFEAFF.

The V and J genes are TRBV18 and TRBJ2-3; tentatively, D is TRBD1 (6 bases). Trimming took off 3 bases at V and 4 bases at J, with 11 bases between the two ends. The CDR3 runs 14 residues. The germline gives CDR1 KGHSH, CDR2 LQKENI. In DNA form, the CDR3 reads TGTGCCAGCTCACCGTCACAGGGAGCAGATACGCAGTATTTT. Translation: CASSPSQGADTQYF. Combining the CDR3 with reference TRBV18 and TRBJ2-3 gives the whole variable domain NAGVMQNPRHLVRRRGQEARLRCSPMKGHSHVYWYRQLPEEGLKFMVYLQKENIIDESGMPKERFSAEFPKEGPSILRIQQVVRGDSAAYFCASSPSQGADTQYFGPGTRLTVL.

The V gene is TRBV18, the J gene TRBJ1-1; D might be TRBD1 (6 bases). V was clipped by 4 bases and J by 3 bases, with 15 bases between them. The CDR3 is 15 residues long. Germline lookup yields CDR1 KGHSH and CDR2 LQKENI. This chain's CDR3 is CASSLLQGPDTEAFF. In DNA, the CDR3 is TGTGCCAGCTCACTATTACAGGGCCCTGACACTGAAGCTTTCTTT.

The sample holds many counts of this clone. The chain couples TRBV5-4 to TRBJ2-5, with TRBD2 matching 9 bases. CDR1 is SGHNT and CDR2 is YYREEE in the germline V gene (reference sequence). The CDR3 contains 16 residues. V was pared by 4 bases and J by 2 bases, with 9 bases of the junction left unmatched. The CDR3 reads CASSRGASGAQETQYF. In DNA, the CDR3 is TGTGCCAGCAGCCGCGGGGCTAGCGGGGCACAAGAGACCCAGTACTTC. The entire variable domain, with the rest obtained from reference TRBV5-4 and TRBJ2-5, is as follows: ETGVTQSPTHLIKTRGQQVTLRCSSQSGHNTVSWYQQALGQGPQFIFQYYREEENGRGNFPPRFSGLQFPNYSSELNVNALELDDSALYLCASSRGASGAQETQYFGPGTRLLVL.